These 31 T cell receptor beta chains share one sample of origin, sequenced in a study of blood T cell repertoires in COVID-19. Clones were sequenced by immunoSEQ multiplex PCR, and TCRdb holds only the in-frame ones, with some missing. The data contain about 480,000 clones, 85% to 90% of them singletons. Source material: peripheral blood. The receptors were gathered from a woman in her 50s with COVID-19, enrolled during active disease.

Turning to this clone: This may come from a read error, since a much larger clone is one base off. CDR3 in amino acids: CGVRTGEGETQYF. In DNA form, the CDR3 reads TGCGGCGTCCGGACAGGGGAGGGGGAGACCCAGTACTTC. The V gene is TRBV29-1, the J gene TRBJ2-5; 9 bases agree with TRBD1. This CDR3 comprises 13 residues. Germline CDR1 SQVTM, CDR2 ANQGSEA.

Comment on this clone: The identical CDR3 is also encoded by other nucleotide sequences in the sample. The genes are TRBV6-5 and TRBJ2-2; D remains ambiguous. This CDR3 has 14 residues. The V end lost 0 bases, the J end lost 4 bases, and 6 bases lay between the germline ends. Looked up from germline, CDR1 is MNHEY and CDR2 is SVGAGI. CDR3 sequence reads: CASSYSPSTGELFF. The CDR3 DNA sequence: TGTGCCAGCAGTTACTCCCCCTCCACCGGGGAGCTGTTTTTT.

In this sample, this clone turned up once. The V gene is TRBV5-1, the J gene TRBJ2-2; D not certain. CDR1 SGHRS and CDR2 YFSETQ come from the germline V gene. The CDR3 has 15 residues. The V end was cut by 0 bases, the J end by 4 bases, with 10 bases between. The CDR3 loop is CASSLEIEATGELFF. In DNA form, the CDR3 reads TGCGCCAGCAGCTTGGAAATAGAAGCCACCGGGGAGCTGTTTTTT.

The chain is built from TRBV5-6 and TRBJ2-3, with 7 nucleotides matching TRBD2. Trimming cost V 1 base and J 1 base; bases outside gene matches: 3. This CDR3 has 15 amino acids. In germline, CDR1 is SGHDT, CDR2 YYEEEE. The CDR3 DNA reads as TGTGCCAGCAGCTTGAGGCTAGCGGGCACAGATACGCAGTATTTT. It specifies CASSLRLAGTDTQYF.

CDR3 coding DNA: TGCGCCAGCAGCCCGAACTTCCGGGACAGGGGGCTTGGAAACACCATATATTTT. Translating it yields CASSPNFRDRGLGNTIYF. The V and J genes are TRBV5-1 and TRBJ1-3; 12 bases are a match to TRBD1. J was trimmed by 3 bases and V by 4 bases; bases with no gene match: 11. Germline CDR1 SGHRS, CDR2 YFSETQ. CDR3 length equals 18 residues. The variable domain in full, completed from reference TRBV5-1 and TRBJ1-3, reads KAGVTQTPRYLIKTRGQQVTLSCSPISGHRSVSWYQQTPGQGLQFLFEYFSETQRNKGNFPGRFSGRQFSNSRSEMNVSTLELGDSALYLCASSPNFRDRGLGNTIYFGEGSWLTVV.

This chain joins TRBV7-9 and TRBJ2-3; possible D gene TRBD1, 5 bases. The CDR3 extends over 16 amino acids. The V gene's germline CDR1 is SEHNR and CDR2 FQNEAQ (reference sequence). The V end was cut by 5 bases, the J end by 3 bases, with 18 bases between. CDR3 sequence: CASSRAQGVVTDTQYF. CDR3 nucleotides: TGTGCCAGCAGCCGCGCGCAGGGTGTAGTAACAGATACGCAGTATTTT.

This rearrangement joins TRBV7-9 to TRBJ1-4, with 12 bases identical to TRBD1. V lost 5 bases, J lost 8 bases, and 3 bases stayed unmatched. Germline CDR1 is SEHNR and CDR2 is FQNEAQ (reference sequence). The CDR3 extends over 14 amino acids. This chain's CDR3 is CASSPGTGGEKLFF. The CDR3 region has the DNA TGTGCCAGCAGCCCGGGGACAGGGGGCGAAAAACTGTTTTTT.

This chain links TRBV10-2 with TRBJ2-1, with 13 bases fitting TRBD2. The junction had 5 bases not matched to a gene; V was cut back by 5 bases and J by 7 bases. The CDR3 length is 15 residues. The V gene's germline CDR1 is WSHSY and CDR2 SAAADI. The CDR3 protein is CASSPTSGGINEQFF. The CDR3, as DNA: TGCGCCAGCAGTCCGACTAGCGGGGGGATTAATGAGCAGTTCTTC.

The rearrangement joins TRBV13 to TRBJ2-7; TRBD1 might be the D (5 bases). There are 12 residues in the CDR3. Germline lookup yields CDR1 PRHDT and CDR2 FYEKMQ (reference sequence). V was clipped by 2 bases and J by 5 bases, with 7 bases between them. The CDR3 here is CASSLQGNEQYF. The CDR3 DNA reads as TGTGCCAGCAGCTTACAGGGCAACGAGCAGTACTTC.

The CDR3 spells CASSQSTGDEQYF. DNA for the CDR3: TGTGCCAGCAGCCAATCTACGGGGGACGAGCAGTACTTC. This chain uses TRBV16 with TRBJ2-7; D is perhaps TRBD2 (6 bases). CDR1 is KGHSY and CDR2 is FQNENV in the germline V gene. CDR3 length: 13 residues. V dropped 0 bases and J dropped 5 bases, with 8 bases sitting between them.

This clone was detected only once. The chain uses TRBV25-1 and TRBJ1-1; unclear D gene. CDR1 is MGHDK, CDR2 SYGVNS, per germline. The CDR3 runs 12 residues. V was trimmed by 1 base and J by 6 bases, leaving 6 bases between them. The CDR3 sequence is CASSEFGAEAFF. The CDR3, as DNA: TGTGCCAGCAGTGAATTCGGTGCTGAAGCTTTCTTT.

This chain connects TRBV3-1 (or the pseudogene TRBV3-2) to TRBJ2-7; 7 nucleotides align to TRBD2. Trimming removed 3 bases from V and 5 bases from J; junction bases left unmatched: 1. The germline CDR1 and CDR2 sequences are LGHDT and YNNKEL (reference sequence). The CDR3 consists of 12 residues. The CDR3, as DNA: TGTGCCAGCAGCCATGGGGGGGACGAGCAGTACTTC. Residues: CASSHGGDEQYF.

The gene calls are TRBV25-1 and TRBJ1-1; D uncertain. V lost 1 base and J lost 1, with 16 bases in between. There are 17 residues in the CDR3. CDR1 is MGHDK and CDR2 is SYGVNS in the germline V gene. CDR3 DNA: TGTGCCAGCAGTGAATTGTCCTTCGGGGTGGCGAACACTGAAGCTTTCTTT. Amino acid sequence: CASSELSFGVANTEAFF.

With regard to this clone: Other DNA variants within this sample encode the same CDR3. The chain combines TRBV28 with TRBJ2-3; D is uncertain. The V end lost 3 bases, the J end lost 5 bases, and 6 bases lay between the germline ends. Germline CDR1 is MDHEN and CDR2 is SYDVKM. CDR3 length equals 12 residues. The CDR3, as DNA: TGTGCCAGCAGTTTTACGGGAGATACGCAGTATTTT. Translating gives CASSFTGDTQYF.

The rearrangement joins TRBV6-5 to TRBJ1-1; tentatively, D is TRBD1 (5 bases). V was cut by 2 bases and J by 10 bases, with 11 bases left in between. The CDR3 loop spans 12 amino acids. Germline assignment: CDR1 MNHEY and CDR2 SVGAGI. The CDR3 sequence: CASSYRGRTAFF. The CDR3 DNA reads TGTGCCAGCAGTTACAGGGGTCGGACAGCTTTCTTT.

The J gene is TRBJ2-3, the V gene TRBV3-1 (or the pseudogene TRBV3-2); D is perhaps TRBD1 (5 bases). Trimming shortened V by 1 base and J by 8 bases, and 13 bases separated the two germline ends. Germline CDR1 reads LGHDT; CDR2 reads YNNKEL (reference sequence). The CDR3 runs 14 residues. CDR3 DNA: TGTGCCAGCAGCCAAGGCAGGGCGTCCCTTACGCAGTATTTT. This codes for CASSQGRASLTQYF.

The chain combines TRBV2 with TRBJ1-2; weak D call: TRBD1 (5 bases). This CDR3 is 14 amino acids long. CDR1 SNHLY and CDR2 FYNNEI come from the germline V gene. V was trimmed by 5 bases and J by 1 base, leaving 11 bases between them. This chain's CDR3 is CASSPDMVNYGYTF. The CDR3 coding sequence is TGTGCCAGCAGTCCGGACATGGTTAACTATGGCTACACCTTC.

This rearrangement joins TRBV18 to TRBJ1-2; D remains unclear. The CDR3 runs to 13 residues. The germline V gene encodes CDR1 KGHSH and CDR2 LQKENI. Between the trimmed V and J ends, which lost 3 bases and 6 bases, there was a span of 11 bases. The CDR3 is CASSPSTRNGYTF. In DNA form, the CDR3 reads TGTGCCAGCTCACCGTCGACGCGGAATGGCTACACCTTC.

V and J are TRBV6-5 and TRBJ1-4; TRBD1 is a possible D gene (5 bases). Germline V gene data show CDR1 as MNHEY and CDR2 as SVGAGI. Trimming took off 0 bases at V and 8 bases at J, with 16 bases between the two ends. CDR3 length: 16 residues. CDR3 nucleotide sequence: TGTGCCAGCAGTTACTCCCGGCCAGGGTCCCACGAAAAACTGTTTTTT. This encodes CASSYSRPGSHEKLFF.

The V and J genes are TRBV20-1 and TRBJ1-2; 7 positions agree with TRBD1. Germline V lookup: CDR1 DFQATT, CDR2 SNEGSKA (reference sequence). CDR3 length: 11 amino acids. V gave up 5 bases and J gave up 6 bases; unmatched junction bases: 3. The CDR3 region has the DNA TGCAGTGCTCCCGACAGGGATGGCTACACCTTC. This encodes CSAPDRDGYTF.

V is TRBV24-1 and J is TRBJ2-2, with D possibly being TRBD2 (6 bases). V lost 4 bases to trimming and J lost 6 bases, with 8 bases between them. The V gene's germline CDR1 is KGHDR and CDR2 SFDVKD. CDR3 length equals 13 residues. The CDR3 sequence is CATSETGAGELFF. In DNA, the CDR3 is TGTGCCACCAGTGAAACGGGGGCCGGGGAGCTGTTTTTT.

Points on this clone: Other nucleotide sequences from this sample produce the same CDR3. The chain recombines TRBV19 with TRBJ1-4; the D gene is possibly TRBD1 (5 bases). Germline V gives CDR1 LNHDA, CDR2 SQIVND (reference sequence). Trimming removed 6 bases from V and 6 bases from J, with 8 bases in between. CDR3 size: 12 residues. The chain's CDR3 is CASSQGDEKLFF. In nucleotides, the CDR3 is TGTGCCAGTAGCCAGGGCGATGAAAAACTGTTTTTT.

The gene calls are TRBV30 and TRBJ2-3, with TRBD1 as a possible D gene (5 bases). V was shortened by 1 base and J by 3 bases, with 14 bases between the two germline ends. Germline loops: CDR1 GTSNPN, CDR2 SVGIG (reference sequence). The CDR3 sequence is 15 residues long. For the CDR3, the DNA is TGTGCCTGGAGTGGGACCCCGGACATGACAGATACGCAGTATTTT. Protein: CAWSGTPDMTDTQYF.

This chain links TRBV5-1 with TRBJ2-2; 11 bases line up with TRBD2. V lost 0 bases and J lost 5; bases outside the gene matches: 3. The CDR3 spans 16 residues. CDR1 is SGHRS, CDR2 YFSETQ, per germline. The CDR3 reads CASSLAASGGTGELFF. CDR3 bases: TGCGCCAGCAGCTTGGCGGCTAGCGGGGGGACCGGGGAGCTGTTTTTT.

The rearrangement joins TRBV5-1 to TRBJ1-6; 7 bases are a match to TRBD1. CDR1 SGHRS and CDR2 YFSETQ come from the germline V gene. The V gene end was trimmed by 0 bases and the J gene end by 10 bases; junction bases not matched to a gene: 7. The CDR3 has 15 residues. CDR3 coding DNA: TGCGCCAGCAGCTTGGAGGGCAGGGGGACATCACCCCTCCACTTT. Translating it yields CASSLEGRGTSPLHF.

The chain links TRBV5-4 to TRBJ1-1; the match to TRBD1 covers 10 bases. This CDR3 is built from 16 residues. Germline values: CDR1 SGHNT, CDR2 YYREEE (reference sequence). V gave up 9 bases and J gave up 0 bases; unmatched junction bases: 11. The CDR3 sequence is CATKNPGQGMNTEAFF. CDR3 in DNA: TGTGCCACTAAAAACCCGGGACAGGGGATGAACACTGAAGCTTTCTTT.

The J gene is TRBJ1-5, the V gene TRBV5-1, with unresolved D. Trimming pared 0 bases from V and 10 bases from J, leaving 20 bases between. The CDR3 is 16 residues long. Germline V gives CDR1 SGHRS, CDR2 YFSETQ. Here the CDR3 DNA reads TGCGCCAGCAGCTTGGTTTTGAGGGCGCTTCTGGGTCCCCAGCATTTT. It is translated as CASSLVLRALLGPQHF.

The gene calls are TRBV18 and TRBJ2-7, with 9 positions matching TRBD2. Germline-derived CDR1 and CDR2 are KGHSH and LQKENI. Trimming cost V 6 bases and J 6 bases; bases outside gene matches: 21. The CDR3 runs to 18 residues. Here the CDR3 DNA reads TGTGCCAGCTCCCGAACAGGGAGGACTAGCGCAAAGAAGATCGAGCAGTACTTC. Protein sequence: CASSRTGRTSAKKIEQYF.

The gene calls are TRBV4-1 and TRBJ2-1, with D possibly matching TRBD1 (6 bases). The CDR3 runs 16 residues. Germline values: CDR1 MGHRA, CDR2 YSYEKL. The ends were cut back, 0 bases at V and 3 bases at J, with 12 bases in the middle. The CDR3: CASSQEQGLGYNEQFF. In DNA, the CDR3 is TGCGCCAGCAGCCAAGAACAGGGCCTGGGCTACAATGAGCAGTTCTTC.

The chain is built from TRBV18 and TRBJ1-1, with 8 bases lining up with TRBD1. The CDR3 runs to 16 residues. J was trimmed by 1 base and V by 1 base; bases with no gene match: 5. CDR1 KGHSH and CDR2 LQKENI come from the germline V gene. CDR3 in DNA: TGTGCCAGCTCACCACGCACGACAGGGGCGAACACTGAAGCTTTCTTT. Protein product: CASSPRTTGANTEAFF.

This sequence joins TRBV7-9 and TRBJ1-2; the match to TRBD1 covers 7 bases. There are 15 residues in the CDR3. The germline V gene has CDR1 SEHNR and CDR2 FQNEAQ (reference sequence). V was pared by 5 bases and J by 5 bases, with 11 bases of the junction left unmatched. The CDR3 DNA reads as TGTGCCAGCAGCCTTGCGGGACAGATACTTTATGGCTACACCTTC. Protein sequence: CASSLAGQILYGYTF.